This entry lists 2 T cell receptor beta chains sequenced from one sample in a study of T cell responses to AZD1222 COVID-19 vaccine. TCRdb's table, derived via immunoSEQ multiplex PCR, lists solely in-frame clones and lacks some. The sample holds around 150,000 clones, about nine tenths seen once. Sequencing was performed on peripheral blood, taken 28 days after the second AZD1222 dose. All receptors come from an adult who received the AZD1222 COVID-19 vaccine.

The chain combines TRBV5-8 with TRBJ1-5; D is undetermined. CDR1 is SGHTS and CDR2 is YDEGEE in the germline V gene. The V gene lost 4 bases and the J gene lost 0 bases, with 5 bases spanning the gap. This CDR3 contains 13 residues. CDR3 residues: CASSRYSNQPQHF. CDR3 nucleotide sequence: TGTGCCAGCAGCCGTTATAGCAATCAGCCCCAGCATTTT.

V and J are TRBV18 and TRBJ1-5; D is possibly TRBD1 (5 bases). This CDR3 spans 13 amino acids. The germline V gene encodes CDR1 KGHSH and CDR2 LQKENI. Deletions cut 4 bases from V and 5 bases from J, with 9 bases between. The CDR3 region is CASSLGHDQPQHF. CDR3 sequence (DNA): TGTGCCAGCTCACTAGGACACGATCAGCCCCAGCATTTT.